Following are 31 T cell receptor beta chains from one sample sequenced in a study of blood T cells in healthy people across ages. A second roughly 7 to 11 cycle PCR used barcoded and J-beta primers. TCRdb passed the 5' RACE reads through MiXCR, listing each CDR3 protein once. Of some 1 million distinct CDR3 sequences in the sample, less than 50% were seen once. Material: blood. The receptors stem from a woman between 55 and 75 years old in good health.

This clonotype was observed a few times. This rearrangement joins TRBV20-1 to TRBJ2-7; 8 nucleotides match TRBD2. The CDR3 contains 12 residues. V was clipped by 6 bases and J by 6 bases; unmatched bases: 7. CDR1 and CDR2 (germline): DFQATT, SNEGSKA (reference sequence). The CDR3 DNA is TGCAGTGCCGCCCAGCGGGAGAGCGAGCAGTACTTC. It yields the protein CSAAQRESEQYF.

The V gene is TRBV20-1, the J gene TRBJ1-1; 7 bases map to TRBD1. Per the germline V gene, CDR1 is DFQATT and CDR2 is SNEGSKA (reference sequence). This CDR3 has 13 residues. V dropped 3 bases and J dropped 4; count of bases not matched to a gene: 5. The CDR3: CSASGQAPTEAFF. Here the CDR3 DNA reads TGCAGTGCTAGCGGACAGGCCCCCACTGAAGCTTTCTTT.

The rearrangement joins TRBV5-1 to TRBJ2-1; 8 bases agree with TRBD2. The CDR3 covers 15 residues. After removal of 4 bases from V and 2 bases from J, the junction contained 5 bases not matched to a gene. Germline V gene data show CDR1 as SGHRS and CDR2 as YFSETQ. CDR3 DNA: TGCGCCAGCAGCCCACTAGCGGAGCCCTACAATGAGCAGTTCTTC. Protein: CASSPLAEPYNEQFF.

This clonotype was detected a few times. V and J are TRBV7-6 and TRBJ2-3; D is uncertain. Per the germline V gene, CDR1 is SGHVS and CDR2 is FNYEAQ. This CDR3 spans 13 amino acids. V gave up 6 bases and J gave up 1 base, with 8 bases separating them. CDR3 bases: TGTGCCAGCAGGTACCCGGGCACAGATACGCAGTATTTT. Its protein is CASRYPGTDTQYF.

The chain has TRBV2 and TRBJ1-1; D not certain. CDR3 length: 13 residues. Trimming stripped 6 bases from V and 4 bases from J, with 12 bases between. The germline gives CDR1 SNHLY, CDR2 FYNNEI. Here the CDR3 reads CASRADGGTEAFF. CDR3 DNA: TGTGCCAGCAGGGCAGACGGCGGCACTGAAGCTTTCTTT.

The rearrangement links TRBV28 to TRBJ2-2, with TRBD1 as a possible D gene (6 bases). Trimming cost V 3 bases and J 3 bases, with 17 bases left between them. There are 17 residues in the CDR3. Germline V CDR1 and CDR2: MDHEN, SYDVKM. The CDR3 loop reads CASSFPTPGHYTGELFF. CDR3 DNA sequence: TGTGCCAGCAGTTTCCCGACCCCGGGACACTACACCGGGGAGCTGTTTTTT.

The V call is TRBV12-3 or TRBV12-4, the J call TRBJ2-3; D tentatively reads TRBD1 or TRBD2 (6 bases each). V gave up 7 bases and J gave up 6 bases, with 23 bases separating them. This CDR3 contains 16 residues. CDR3 amino acids: CASMGGRGRDADTQYF. The CDR3 region has the DNA TGTGCCAGCATGGGGGGCAGAGGTCGGGACGCGGATACGCAGTATTTT.

This clonotype was seen only a few times. The chain joins TRBV20-1 to TRBJ2-1, with TRBD1 as a possible D gene (5 bases). The CDR3 loop spans 16 amino acids. Germline V gene data show CDR1 as DFQATT and CDR2 as SNEGSKA (reference sequence). V was clipped by 0 bases and J by 0 bases, with 12 bases between them. CDR3 sequence: CSAREVRVGSYNEQFF. Written as DNA, the CDR3 is TGCAGTGCTAGAGAAGTCAGGGTTGGCTCCTACAATGAGCAGTTCTTC.

This chain links TRBV29-1 with TRBJ2-1, with TRBD2 matching over 9 bases. J gave up 6 bases and V 7 bases, and 7 bases lay outside the gene matches. CDR1 and CDR2 from the germline V gene are SQVTM and ANQGSEA. CDR3 length: 13 amino acids. The CDR3 loop reads CSGLADPCNEQFF. The CDR3 DNA reads as TGCAGCGGACTAGCGGACCCCTGCAATGAGCAGTTCTTC.

This chain joins TRBV11-2 and TRBJ2-1; TRBD2 is a possible D gene (6 bases). V lost 8 bases to trimming and J lost 0 bases, with 17 bases between them. The CDR3 loop spans 16 amino acids. Germline V gene data show CDR1 as SGHAT and CDR2 as FQNNGV. This CDR3 is CASLPAGPSSYNEQFF. CDR3 DNA sequence: TGTGCCAGCCTGCCGGCGGGGCCGAGCTCCTACAATGAGCAGTTCTTC.

The chain employs TRBV11-1 and TRBJ2-1; 12 bases agree with TRBD2. Trimming cost V 2 bases and J 9 bases; bases outside gene matches: 11. The CDR3 is made up of 17 amino acids. Germline CDR1 and CDR2: SGHAT and FQDESV (reference sequence). The chain's CDR3 is CASSLPEPGLAGTEQFF. CDR3 DNA: TGTGCCAGCAGCTTACCAGAGCCGGGACTAGCGGGCACTGAGCAGTTCTTC.

The chain has TRBV5-1 and TRBJ1-2; no clear D. The CDR3 has 14 amino acids. Germline V gene data show CDR1 as SGHRS and CDR2 as YFSETQ. V lost 3 bases, J lost 4 bases, and 13 bases lay in between. CDR3 residues: CASSSTFDFYGYTF. The CDR3 nucleotides read TGCGCCAGCAGCTCTACGTTTGATTTCTATGGCTACACCTTC. The entire variable domain, with the rest obtained from reference TRBV5-1 and TRBJ1-2, is as follows: KAGVTQTPRYLIKTRGQQVTLSCSPISGHRSVSWYQQTPGQGLQFLFEYFSETQRNKGNFPGRFSGRQFSNSRSEMNVSTLELGDSALYLCASSSTFDFYGYTFGSGTRLTVV.

This clonotype was seen more than once but under ten times. The V call is TRBV20-1, the J call TRBJ2-3; D gene uncertain. V lost 5 bases and J 2 bases, leaving 17 bases between the germline ends. The CDR3 contains 15 residues. Per the germline V gene, CDR1 is DFQATT and CDR2 is SNEGSKA (reference sequence). The CDR3 bases are TGCAGTGCTGTCCAAACGAGGTCCCCCACAGATACGCAGTATTTT. It specifies CSAVQTRSPTDTQYF.

This chain joins TRBV5-6 and TRBJ2-1; D might be TRBD2 (5 bases). CDR1 is SGHDT, CDR2 YYEEEE, per germline. With 4 bases removed from V and 2 bases from J, the gap between germline ends came to 16 bases. CDR3 size: 16 residues. The chain's CDR3 is CASSETDPGTYNEQFF. The CDR3 coding sequence is TGTGCCAGCAGCGAGACGGACCCCGGGACCTACAATGAGCAGTTCTTC. The whole variable domain, filled in from reference TRBV5-6 and TRBJ2-1, reads DAGVTQSPTHLIKTRGQQVTLRCSPKSGHDTVSWYQQALGQGPQFIFQYYEEEERQRGNFPDRFSGHQFPNYSSELNVNALLLGDSALYLCASSETDPGTYNEQFFGPGTRLTVL.

V is TRBV4-1 and J is TRBJ1-4; D may be TRBD1 (5 bases). The CDR3 runs 15 residues. The V and J ends lost 3 bases and 5 bases respectively, with 13 bases between them. In germline, CDR1 is MGHRA, CDR2 YSYEKL. The chain's CDR3 is CASSHEGVENEKLFF. The CDR3 DNA sequence: TGCGCCAGCAGCCATGAAGGGGTCGAGAATGAAAAACTGTTTTTT.

The rearrangement joins TRBV9 to TRBJ2-1; tentative D call: TRBD1 (6 bases). Trimming left V 3 bases short and J 13 bases short, with 17 bases between. The length of the CDR3 is 13 residues. Germline V gene lookup returns CDR1 SGDLS and CDR2 YYNGEE. The CDR3 sequence: CASSAALKGEQFF. The CDR3 DNA is TGTGCCAGCAGCGCTGCTCTTAAGGGGGAACAGTTCTTC.

This clonotype was seen just once. The rearrangement uses TRBV5-6 and TRBJ2-7, with 12 bases lining up with TRBD2. The assigned J gene may be wrong: the sequence end matches TRBJ2-1 better. CDR3 size: 15 residues. CDR1 is SGHDT, CDR2 YYEEEE, per germline. As DNA, the CDR3 is TGTGCCAGCAGCCCGGCCCTAGCGGGAGGGATTGAGCAGTTCTTC. Amino acid sequence: CASSPALAGGIEQFF.

CDR3 bases: TGCGCCAGCAGCTCTACAGGCATAAGCTCCTACAATGAGCAGTTCTTC. It encodes CASSSTGISSYNEQFF. The V gene is TRBV5-1, the J gene TRBJ2-1; maybe TRBD1 (5 bases). The germline gives CDR1 SGHRS, CDR2 YFSETQ. The CDR3 is 16 residues long. Trimming removed 3 bases from V and 0 bases from J, with 13 bases in between.

The V and J genes are TRBV12-5 and TRBJ2-5; weak D call: TRBD2 (7 bases). The DNA matches TRBJ2-7 better at its end, which makes the J call doubtful. The CDR3 is 14 residues long. CDR1 and CDR2 from the germline V gene are LGHNT and FRNRAP. The CDR3 protein is CASGVPAGAREQYF. The CDR3, as DNA: TGTGCTAGTGGTGTGCCCGCGGGGGCCCGCGAGCAGTACTTC.

This clonotype was counted a single time. The chain has TRBV6-1 and TRBJ1-1; TRBD1 agrees at 8 bases. CDR1 is MNHNS, CDR2 SASEGT, per germline. Trimming removed 7 bases from V and 1 base from J; junction bases left unmatched: 8. The length of the CDR3 is 15 residues. The CDR3 nucleotides are TGTGCCAGCACTACTCAGGGGACAGGGAACACTGAAGCTTTCTTT. It codes for CASTTQGTGNTEAFF.

This clonotype was detected once. One end of the junction varies from germline; a read error may be responsible. This chain uses TRBV6-5 with TRBJ2-2; perhaps TRBD2 as D (5 bases). This CDR3 has 15 residues. The germline V gene encodes CDR1 MNHEY and CDR2 SVGAGI. The CDR3 sequence: CASRTRQLNTGEPFF. In nucleotides, the CDR3 is TGTGCCAGCAGGACACGGCAGCTGAACACCGGGGAGCCGTTTTTT.

The rearrangement uses TRBV5-1 and TRBJ1-4; 9 nucleotides match TRBD1. Looked up from germline, CDR1 is SGHRS and CDR2 is YFSETQ. Unmatched junction bases numbered 3, after V lost 3 bases and J lost 0 bases. CDR3 size: 16 residues. CDR3 residues: CASSWGTGSTNEKLFF. The CDR3 DNA reads as TGCGCCAGCAGCTGGGGGACAGGGTCAACTAATGAAAAACTGTTTTTT. The full variable domain, completed using reference TRBV5-1 and TRBJ1-4, is KAGVTQTPRYLIKTRGQQVTLSCSPISGHRSVSWYQQTPGQGLQFLFEYFSETQRNKGNFPGRFSGRQFSNSRSEMNVSTLELGDSALYLCASSWGTGSTNEKLFFGSGTQLSVL.

This clonotype occurred a few times. This sequence joins TRBV10-3 and TRBJ2-7; 8 nucleotides align to TRBD2. Looked up from germline, CDR1 is ENHRY and CDR2 is SYGVKD. V lost 1 base and J lost 1; bases outside the gene matches: 6. The CDR3 loop spans 16 amino acids. CDR3 sequence: CAISELGGRSSYEQYF. In nucleotides, the CDR3 is TGTGCCATCAGTGAGTTAGGCGGGAGGAGTTCCTACGAGCAGTACTTC.

The V and J genes are TRBV20-1 and TRBJ2-7, with D perhaps given as TRBD1 or TRBD2 (7 bases each). V was trimmed by 4 bases and J by 2 bases, leaving 15 bases between them. CDR1 is DFQATT, CDR2 SNEGSKA, per germline (reference sequence). The CDR3 sequence is 14 residues long. The CDR3 spells CSAIRGGLTYEQYF. The CDR3 nucleotides are TGCAGTGCTATCAGGGGGGGATTAACCTACGAGCAGTACTTC.

V is TRBV27 and J is TRBJ2-5, with D perhaps being TRBD1 or TRBD2 (5 bases each). CDR1 and CDR2 (germline): MNHEY, SMNVEV (reference sequence). This CDR3 region has 13 residues. V was shortened by 4 bases and J by 9 bases, with 15 bases between the two germline ends. The CDR3 nucleotides are TGTGCCAGCAGTTCAGTCCGGGACCGGGCCCAGTACTTC. Translated: CASSSVRDRAQYF.

This clonotype has a handful of counts. The chain uses TRBV6-6 and TRBJ2-3, with 13 bases that match TRBD2. V lost 6 bases to trimming and J lost 11 bases; unmatched junction nucleotides: 14. The CDR3 totals 16 residues. Germline V CDR1 and CDR2: MNHNY, SVGAGI (reference sequence). As DNA, the CDR3 is TGTGCCAGCAGGCCACCGGGACTAGCGGGGCACAGGCTGCAGTATTTT. It encodes CASRPPGLAGHRLQYF.

The chain has TRBV20-1 and TRBJ2-3; no definite D call. V was clipped by 5 bases and J by 4 bases, with 19 bases between them. The germline V gene encodes CDR1 DFQATT and CDR2 SNEGSKA (reference sequence). The CDR3 is 15 amino acids. For the CDR3, the DNA is TGCAGTGCTTATAGACCGTCTGATCGCCCAGATACGCAGTATTTT. This translates into CSAYRPSDRPDTQYF.

This sequence joins TRBV6-1 and TRBJ2-2; D gene uncertain. The CDR3 runs to 13 residues. Germline assignment: CDR1 MNHNS and CDR2 SASEGT. The germline V and J ends were trimmed by 4 bases and 5 bases, with 8 bases remaining between them. The CDR3 spells CASSVQETGELFF. CDR3 nucleotides: TGTGCCAGCAGTGTCCAGGAGACCGGGGAGCTGTTTTTT.

J is TRBJ2-1 and V is TRBV4-1; 7 bases line up with TRBD2. The length of the CDR3 is 16 residues. Looked up from germline, CDR1 is MGHRA and CDR2 is YSYEKL. The V segment lost 5 bases and the J segment 7 bases; nucleotides outside the gene matches: 14. The CDR3 region is CASSSRLAGAGNEQFF. As DNA, the CDR3 is TGCGCCAGCAGCTCGAGACTAGCTGGGGCGGGGAATGAGCAGTTCTTC.

The rearrangement links TRBV12-3 or TRBV12-4 to TRBJ2-4, with a tentative D call TRBD1 (6 bases). The V end was cut by 7 bases, the J end by 0 bases, with 10 bases between. This CDR3 spans 14 amino acids. The CDR3 coding sequence is TGTGCCAGCACCCAGGGGTTAGCCAAAAACATTCAGTACTTC. It specifies CASTQGLAKNIQYF.

On this clonotype: Compared with germline, one end of the junction differs, possibly owing to a read error. This chain links TRBV7-9 with TRBJ1-2, with D hard to call. Looked up from germline, CDR1 is SEHNR and CDR2 is FQNEAQ (reference sequence). The CDR3 consists of 13 residues. The chain's CDR3 is CASSVAPSGGYTF. For the CDR3, the DNA is TGTGCCAGCAGCGTAGCCCCCTCAGGTGGCTACACCTTC.